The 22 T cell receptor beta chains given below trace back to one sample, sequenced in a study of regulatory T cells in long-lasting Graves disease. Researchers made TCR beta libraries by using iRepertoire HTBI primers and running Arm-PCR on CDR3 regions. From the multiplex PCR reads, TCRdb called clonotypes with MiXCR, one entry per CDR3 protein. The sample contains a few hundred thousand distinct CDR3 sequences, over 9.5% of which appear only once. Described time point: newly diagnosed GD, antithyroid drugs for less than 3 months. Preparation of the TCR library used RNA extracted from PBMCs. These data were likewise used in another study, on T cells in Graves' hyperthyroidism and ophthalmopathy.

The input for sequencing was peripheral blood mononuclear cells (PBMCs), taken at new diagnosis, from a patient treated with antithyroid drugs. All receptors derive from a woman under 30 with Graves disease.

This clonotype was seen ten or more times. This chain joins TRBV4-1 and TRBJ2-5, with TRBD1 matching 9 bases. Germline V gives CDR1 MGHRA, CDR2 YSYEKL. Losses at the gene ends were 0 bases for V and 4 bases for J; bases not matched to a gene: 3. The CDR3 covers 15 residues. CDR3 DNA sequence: TGCGCCAGCAGCCAAGAGGGACAGGGAGGAGAGACCCAGTACTTC. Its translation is CASSQEGQGGETQYF.

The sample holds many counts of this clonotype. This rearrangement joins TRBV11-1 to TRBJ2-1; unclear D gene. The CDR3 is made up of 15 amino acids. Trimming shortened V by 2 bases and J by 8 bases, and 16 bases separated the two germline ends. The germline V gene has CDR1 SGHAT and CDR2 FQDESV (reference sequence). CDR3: CASSLSSIRVDEQFF. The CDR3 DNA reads TGTGCCAGCAGCTTATCTTCGATACGAGTAGATGAGCAGTTCTTC.

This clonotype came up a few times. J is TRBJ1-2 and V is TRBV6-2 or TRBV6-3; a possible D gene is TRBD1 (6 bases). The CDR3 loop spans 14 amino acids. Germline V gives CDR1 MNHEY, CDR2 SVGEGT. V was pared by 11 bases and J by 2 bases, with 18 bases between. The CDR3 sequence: CAGGQPEDNYGYTF. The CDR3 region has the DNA TGTGCCGGCGGACAGCCAGAGGACAACTATGGCTACACCTTC.

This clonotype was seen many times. DNA of the CDR3: TGTGCCAGCAGCGGTCGGTTGCTTAAAACCTACAATGAGCAGTTCTTC. It yields the protein CASSGRLLKTYNEQFF. The rearrangement uses TRBV11-2 and TRBJ2-1; D gene unclear. Germline V gene lookup returns CDR1 SGHAT and CDR2 FQNNGV. This CDR3 region has 16 residues. The germline V and J ends were trimmed by 5 bases and 2 bases, with 16 bases remaining between them.

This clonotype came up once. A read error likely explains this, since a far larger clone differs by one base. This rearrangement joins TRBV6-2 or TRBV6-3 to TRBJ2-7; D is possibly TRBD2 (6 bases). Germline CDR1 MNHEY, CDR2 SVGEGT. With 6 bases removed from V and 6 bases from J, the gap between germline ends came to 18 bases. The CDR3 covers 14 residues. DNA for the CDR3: TGTGCCAGCAGCTCATACGCGGCGGGGCGCGAGCAGTACTTC. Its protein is CASSSYAAGREQYF.

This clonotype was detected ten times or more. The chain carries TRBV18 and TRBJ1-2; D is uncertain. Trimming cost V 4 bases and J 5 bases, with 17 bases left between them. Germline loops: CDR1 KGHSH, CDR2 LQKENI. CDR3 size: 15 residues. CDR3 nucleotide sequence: TGTGCCAGCTCACTGATGACCGGGAGCGATTATGGCTACACCTTC. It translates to CASSLMTGSDYGYTF.

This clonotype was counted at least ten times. The CDR3 nucleotides are TGTGCCAGCAGTGAGGTTCGGACTTACACTGAAGCTTTCTTT. The encoded protein is CASSEVRTYTEAFF. The chain employs TRBV2 and TRBJ1-1; D unresolved. CDR1 is SNHLY and CDR2 is FYNNEI in the germline V gene. V lost 3 bases to trimming and J lost 3 bases, with 11 bases between them. The CDR3 sequence is 14 residues long.

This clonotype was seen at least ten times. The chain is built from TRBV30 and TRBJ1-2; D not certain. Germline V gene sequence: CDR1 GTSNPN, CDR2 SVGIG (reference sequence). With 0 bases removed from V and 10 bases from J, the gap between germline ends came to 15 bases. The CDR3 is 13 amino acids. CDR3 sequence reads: CAWSVMEPGDYTF. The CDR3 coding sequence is TGTGCCTGGAGTGTCATGGAGCCTGGTGACTACACCTTC. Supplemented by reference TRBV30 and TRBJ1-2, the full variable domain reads SQTIHQWPATLVQPVGSPLSLECTVEGTSNPNLYWYRQAAGRGLQLLFYSVGIGQISSEVPQNLSASRPQDRQFILSSKKLLLSDSGFYLCAWSVMEPGDYTFGSGTRLTVV.

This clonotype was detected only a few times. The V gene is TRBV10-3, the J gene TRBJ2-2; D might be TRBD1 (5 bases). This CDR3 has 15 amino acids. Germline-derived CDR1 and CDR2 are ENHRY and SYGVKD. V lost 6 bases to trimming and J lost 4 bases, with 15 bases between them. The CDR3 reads CAIRGAQAGTGELFF. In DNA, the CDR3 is TGTGCCATCAGAGGGGCCCAGGCAGGCACCGGGGAGCTGTTTTTT.

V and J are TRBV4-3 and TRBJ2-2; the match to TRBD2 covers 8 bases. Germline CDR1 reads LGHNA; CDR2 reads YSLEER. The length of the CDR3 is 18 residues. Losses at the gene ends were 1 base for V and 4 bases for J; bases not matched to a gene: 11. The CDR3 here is CASSQVGVMAGGTGELFF. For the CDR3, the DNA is TGCGCCAGCAGCCAAGTTGGGGTAATGGCGGGGGGCACCGGGGAGCTGTTTTTT.

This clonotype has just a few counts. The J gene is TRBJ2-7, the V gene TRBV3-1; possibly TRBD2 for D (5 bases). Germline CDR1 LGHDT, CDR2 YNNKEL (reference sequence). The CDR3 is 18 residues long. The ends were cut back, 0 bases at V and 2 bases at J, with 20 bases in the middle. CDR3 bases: TGTGCCAGCAGCCAAGATCCCTTCCCGATGCGGGCCACCTACGAGCAGTACTTC. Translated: CASSQDPFPMRATYEQYF.

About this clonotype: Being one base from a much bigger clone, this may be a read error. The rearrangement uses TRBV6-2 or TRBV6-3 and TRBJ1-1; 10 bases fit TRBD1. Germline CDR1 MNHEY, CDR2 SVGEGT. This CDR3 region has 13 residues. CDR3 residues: CASSDRGLAETFF. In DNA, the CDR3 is TGTGCCAGCAGTGACAGGGGGCTCGCTGAAACTTTCTTT.

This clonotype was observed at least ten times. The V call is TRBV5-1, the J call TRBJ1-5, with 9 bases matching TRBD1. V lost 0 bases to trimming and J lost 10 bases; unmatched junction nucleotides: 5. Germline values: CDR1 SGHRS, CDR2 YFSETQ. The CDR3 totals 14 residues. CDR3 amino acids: CASSLVGQGDPQHF. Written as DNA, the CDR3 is TGCGCCAGCAGCTTGGTGGGACAGGGAGACCCCCAGCATTTT.

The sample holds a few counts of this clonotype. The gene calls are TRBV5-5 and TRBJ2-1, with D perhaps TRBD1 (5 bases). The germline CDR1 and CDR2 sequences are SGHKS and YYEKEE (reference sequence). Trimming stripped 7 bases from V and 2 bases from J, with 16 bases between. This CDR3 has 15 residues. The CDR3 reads CASGQVGRTYNEQFF. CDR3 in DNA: TGTGCCAGCGGCCAGGTGGGGCGGACCTACAATGAGCAGTTCTTC.

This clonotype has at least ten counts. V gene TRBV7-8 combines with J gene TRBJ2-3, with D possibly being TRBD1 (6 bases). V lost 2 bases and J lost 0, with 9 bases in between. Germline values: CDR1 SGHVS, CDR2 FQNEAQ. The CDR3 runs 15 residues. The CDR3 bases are TGTGCCAGCAGCTTAAACAGGGCGAGCACAGATACGCAGTATTTT. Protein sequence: CASSLNRASTDTQYF.

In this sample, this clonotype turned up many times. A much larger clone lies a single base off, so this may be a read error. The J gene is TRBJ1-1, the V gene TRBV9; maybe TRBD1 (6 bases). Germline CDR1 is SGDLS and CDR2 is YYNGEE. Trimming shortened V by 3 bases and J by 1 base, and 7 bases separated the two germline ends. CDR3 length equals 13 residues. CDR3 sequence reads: CASSAGQNTEAFF. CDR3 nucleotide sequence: TGTGCCAGCAGCGCGGGACAGAACACTGAAGCTTTCTTT.

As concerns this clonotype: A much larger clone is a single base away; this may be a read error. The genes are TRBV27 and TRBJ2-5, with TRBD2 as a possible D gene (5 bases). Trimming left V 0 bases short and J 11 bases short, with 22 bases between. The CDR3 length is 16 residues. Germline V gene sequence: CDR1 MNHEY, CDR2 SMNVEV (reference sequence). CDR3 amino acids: CASSLSIVEGWDEQYF. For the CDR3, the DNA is TGTGCCAGCAGTTTATCGATAGTAGAGGGTTGGGATGAGCAGTACTTC.

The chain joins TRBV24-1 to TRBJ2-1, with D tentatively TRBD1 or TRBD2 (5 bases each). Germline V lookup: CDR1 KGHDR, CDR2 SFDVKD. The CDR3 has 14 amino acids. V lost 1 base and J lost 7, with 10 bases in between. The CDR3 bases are TGTGCCACCAGTGATTTAGGGGACCAAAATGAGCAGTTCTTC. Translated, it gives CATSDLGDQNEQFF.

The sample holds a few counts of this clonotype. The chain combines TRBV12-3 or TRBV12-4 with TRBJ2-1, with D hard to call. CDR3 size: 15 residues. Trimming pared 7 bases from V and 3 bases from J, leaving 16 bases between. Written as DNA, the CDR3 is TGTGCCAGCAAGTGGAGCGTTAGCTTCTACAATGAGCAGTTCTTC. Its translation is CASKWSVSFYNEQFF.

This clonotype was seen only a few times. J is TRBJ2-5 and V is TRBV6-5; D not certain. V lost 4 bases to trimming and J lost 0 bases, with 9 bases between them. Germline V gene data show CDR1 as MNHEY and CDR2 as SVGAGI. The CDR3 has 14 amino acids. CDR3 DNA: TGTGCCAGCAGTTGGTCGGCATACCAAGAGACCCAGTACTTC. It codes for CASSWSAYQETQYF.

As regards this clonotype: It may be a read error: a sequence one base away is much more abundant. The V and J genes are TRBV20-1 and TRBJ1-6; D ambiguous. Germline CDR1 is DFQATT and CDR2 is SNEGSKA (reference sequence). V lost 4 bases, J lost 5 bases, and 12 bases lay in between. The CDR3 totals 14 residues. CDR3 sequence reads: CSAKVGIDNSPLHF. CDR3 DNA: TGCAGTGCTAAAGTTGGGATAGATAATTCACCCCTCCACTTT.

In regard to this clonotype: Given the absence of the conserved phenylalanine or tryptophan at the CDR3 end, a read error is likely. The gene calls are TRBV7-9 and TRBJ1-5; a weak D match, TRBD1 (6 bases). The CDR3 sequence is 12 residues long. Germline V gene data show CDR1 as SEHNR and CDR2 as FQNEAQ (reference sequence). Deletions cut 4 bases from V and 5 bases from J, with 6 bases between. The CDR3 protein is CASSYRDQPQHS. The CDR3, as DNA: TGTGCCAGCAGCTACAGGGATCAGCCCCAGCATTCT.